These 4 T cell receptor beta chains were all obtained from the same sample, sequenced in a study of control samples from healthy donors and cancer patients. Method: immunoSEQ multiplex PCR; TCRdb's copy keeps in-frame clones and lacks some. Here the sample spans 90,000 or so clones, 70% to 90% being singletons. The specimen sequenced was blood. These receptors were obtained from a man under 40 in good health.

The genes are TRBV4-2 and TRBJ1-6; D gene ambiguous. CDR1 is LGHNA and CDR2 is YNFKEQ in the germline V gene. Trimming left V 2 bases short and J 2 bases short, with 10 bases between. The CDR3 runs 16 residues. CDR3: CASSQKQSAYNSPLHF. CDR3 in DNA: TGTGCCAGCAGCCAAAAACAAAGCGCCTATAATTCACCCCTCCACTTT.

This clone occurred a few times. The chain uses TRBV27 and TRBJ2-2; tentative D call: TRBD1 (6 bases). Per germline, CDR1 MNHEY and CDR2 SMNVEV (reference sequence). The CDR3 extends over 17 amino acids. V was clipped by 1 base and J by 3 bases, with 15 bases between them. This chain's CDR3 is CASSLFSQGADTGELFF. In DNA, the CDR3 is TGTGCCAGCAGTTTATTTTCACAGGGAGCCGACACCGGGGAGCTGTTTTTT.

The chain recombines TRBV12-5 with TRBJ2-7, with a weak D call TRBD2 (7 bases). V was pared by 5 bases and J by 6 bases, with 11 bases between. CDR1 is LGHNT, CDR2 FRNRAP, per germline. The CDR3 loop spans 12 amino acids. The CDR3 DNA is TGTGCTAGTGGTCCGGGGGGCCGCGAGCAGTACTTC. It codes for CASGPGGREQYF.

V usage is TRBV25-1 and J usage is TRBJ2-4; tentatively, D is TRBD1 or TRBD2 (5 bases each). Germline CDR1 reads MGHDK; CDR2 reads SYGVNS. The CDR3 loop spans 14 amino acids. The V gene lost 2 bases and the J gene lost 5 bases, with 10 bases spanning the gap. The CDR3 DNA reads as TGTGCCAGCAGTGAACGGGGCCGGGAAAACATTCAGTACTTC. This translates into CASSERGRENIQYF.